One sample yielded the 19 T cell receptor beta chains listed below, sequenced in a study of T cells in Graves' hyperthyroidism and ophthalmopathy. RNA transcripts provided the source from which TCR beta CDR3 regions were amplified. HTBI primers drove first-round RT-PCR of the TCR CDR3. In TCRdb, the multiplex PCR reads were re-called with MiXCR into one record per CDR3 protein. The table includes about 480,000 distinct CDR3 sequences, roughly 23% detected once. Sequenced input: blood. These receptors all come from an older woman with Graves' ophthalmopathy.

This clonotype was observed a few times. The chain has TRBV19 and TRBJ2-7, with TRBD1 matching 7 bases. The CDR3 contains 15 residues. J gave up 1 base and V 6 bases, and 9 bases lay outside the gene matches. The germline CDR1 and CDR2 sequences are LNHDA and SQIVND (reference sequence). For the CDR3, the DNA is TGTGCCAGTAGCCCGACCGGGACAGCTTCCTACGAGCAGTACTTC. Translating gives CASSPTGTASYEQYF.

V gene TRBV27 combines with J gene TRBJ2-3; 11 nucleotides agree with TRBD2. This CDR3 spans 15 amino acids. The germline CDR1 and CDR2 sequences are MNHEY and SMNVEV (reference sequence). After removal of 3 bases from V and 3 bases from J, the junction contained 2 bases not matched to a gene. The CDR3 nucleotides read TGTGCCAGCAGTTTCACTAGCGGGAGAACAGATACGCAGTATTTT. Amino acids: CASSFTSGRTDTQYF.

This clonotype was detected a few times. The V gene is TRBV28, the J gene TRBJ1-3, with unresolved D. Trimming pared 6 bases from V and 0 bases from J, leaving 12 bases between. CDR1 is MDHEN, CDR2 SYDVKM, per germline. The CDR3 runs to 15 residues. CDR3 nucleotide sequence: TGTGCCAGCAGCCCGTCCGCTCCCTCTGGAAACACCATATATTTT. It yields the protein CASSPSAPSGNTIYF.

This clonotype has just a few counts. The genes are TRBV5-5 and TRBJ1-2; D is possibly TRBD1 (5 bases). V was trimmed by 5 bases and J by 4 bases, leaving 12 bases between them. Germline V lookup: CDR1 SGHKS, CDR2 YYEKEE (reference sequence). This CDR3 spans 13 amino acids. This CDR3 is CASSGGPSYGYTF. The CDR3 DNA reads TGTGCCAGCAGTGGGGGACCGAGCTATGGCTACACCTTC. The entire variable domain, with the rest obtained from reference TRBV5-5 and TRBJ1-2, is as follows: DAGVTQSPTHLIKTRGQQVTLRCSPISGHKSVSWYQQVLGQGPQFIFQYYEKEERGRGNFPDRFSARQFPNYSSELNVNALLLGDSALYLCASSGGPSYGYTFGSGTRLTVV.

CDR3 in amino acids: CSARWHHEQFF. The CDR3 nucleotides read TGCAGTGCTAGATGGCACCATGAGCAGTTCTTC. The gene calls are TRBV20-1 and TRBJ2-1; D ambiguous. The CDR3 contains 11 residues. V was clipped by 2 bases and J by 8 bases, with 7 bases between them. Germline loops: CDR1 DFQATT, CDR2 SNEGSKA (reference sequence).

This sequence joins TRBV7-3 and TRBJ2-5, with 10 bases lining up with TRBD1. CDR1 is SGHTA and CDR2 is FQGTGA in the germline V gene. J gave up 5 bases and V 3 bases, and 6 bases lay outside the gene matches. CDR3 length equals 15 residues. The CDR3 protein is CASSLGQGRVETQYF. CDR3 nucleotides: TGTGCCAGCAGCTTGGGACAGGGGCGGGTGGAGACCCAGTACTTC.

This clonotype was observed a few times. The chain carries TRBV20-1 and TRBJ1-2; D may be TRBD1 (5 bases). The CDR3 is made up of 16 amino acids. The germline V and J ends were trimmed by 0 bases and 0 bases, with 14 bases remaining between them. Germline CDR1 reads DFQATT; CDR2 reads SNEGSKA (reference sequence). CDR3 nucleotide sequence: TGCAGTGCTAGAGATCAAGGCCGGGGCACTAACTATGGCTACACCTTC. Its translation is CSARDQGRGTNYGYTF.

The chain is built from TRBV5-1 and TRBJ2-2, with TRBD2 matching over 10 bases. This CDR3 contains 16 residues. Trimming at V came to 4 bases and at J to 4 bases, leaving 7 bases not matched to a gene. Germline values: CDR1 SGHRS, CDR2 YFSETQ. The CDR3 nucleotides are TGCGCCAGCAGCGACTGGAGCGGGAGGGCCACCGGGGAGCTGTTTTTT. Protein sequence: CASSDWSGRATGELFF.

The chain couples TRBV3-1 to TRBJ2-2; D may be TRBD1 (5 bases). CDR3 length: 13 residues. Deletions cut 3 bases from V and 6 bases from J, with 8 bases between. Germline-derived CDR1 and CDR2 are LGHDT and YNNKEL (reference sequence). CDR3 sequence reads: CASSHLRAGELFF. The CDR3 DNA follows: TGTGCCAGCAGCCACCTCAGGGCCGGGGAGCTGTTTTTT.

This clonotype was picked up a small number of times. The gene calls are TRBV20-1 and TRBJ2-7; the D call may be TRBD1 or TRBD2 (5 bases each). Per the germline V gene, CDR1 is DFQATT and CDR2 is SNEGSKA (reference sequence). V was shortened by 2 bases and J by 4 bases, with 18 bases between the two germline ends. The CDR3 length is 15 residues. CDR3 nucleotides: TGCAGTGCTAGAACTCCCCGGGACCGAAAGTACGAGCAGTACTTC. The encoded protein is CSARTPRDRKYEQYF.

The gene calls are TRBV30 and TRBJ2-6; D may match TRBD1 or TRBD2 (5 bases each). Germline-derived CDR1 and CDR2 are GTSNPN and SVGIG (reference sequence). V was shortened by 6 bases and J by 2 bases, with 14 bases between the two germline ends. The CDR3 runs 15 residues. CDR3 in DNA: TGTGCCTGTGCAATGAGGGGCGCTGGGGCCAACGTCCTGACTTTC. This translates into CACAMRGAGANVLTF.

This clonotype appeared a few times. V is TRBV6-1 and J is TRBJ2-7; 8 bases are a match to TRBD1. The CDR3 length is 12 residues. Germline V CDR1 and CDR2: MNHNS, SASEGT. Trimming cost V 8 bases and J 3 bases; bases outside gene matches: 3. This chain's CDR3 is CASGQGGYEQYF. The CDR3 DNA reads TGTGCCAGCGGACAGGGAGGCTACGAGCAGTACTTC.

In this sample, this clonotype turned up many times. V usage is TRBV12-3 or TRBV12-4 and J usage is TRBJ2-5, with 7 bases matching TRBD2. After removal of 7 bases from V and 5 bases from J, the junction contained 13 bases not matched to a gene. CDR3 length: 15 amino acids. The CDR3 coding sequence is TGTGCCAGCAATTCTTACGGGAGGTTGGGGGAGACCCAGTACTTC. Protein product: CASNSYGRLGETQYF.

The chain couples TRBV10-3 to TRBJ2-7; 7 bases match TRBD1. The V segment lost 10 bases and the J segment 5 bases; nucleotides outside the gene matches: 8. The V gene's germline CDR1 is ENHRY and CDR2 SYGVKD. The CDR3 is made up of 12 amino acids. The CDR3 DNA reads as TGTGCCAGCCAACAGGGGAAAAACGAGCAGTACTTC. Translating gives CASQQGKNEQYF.

In this sample, this clonotype turned up a few times. The chain uses TRBV7-2 and TRBJ2-7, with a weak D call TRBD2 (5 bases). The CDR3 runs to 14 residues. Trimming left V 5 bases short and J 2 bases short, with 13 bases between. The V gene's germline CDR1 is SGHTA and CDR2 FQGNSA. The CDR3 DNA sequence: TGTGCCAGCAGCCAATGGGAGAAGGCCTACGAGCAGTACTTC. Translated, it gives CASSQWEKAYEQYF.

This clonotype was seen a few times. The V gene is TRBV7-2, the J gene TRBJ1-1, with TRBD1 identical over 7 bases. The J segment lost 8 bases and the V segment lost 6 bases, leaving 12 bases of the junction unmatched. Germline V gene lookup returns CDR1 SGHTA and CDR2 FQGNSA. The CDR3 is 14 amino acids. CDR3 sequence (DNA): TGTGCCAGCAGGTCCTACAGGGGTGCTGCGGAAGCTTTCTTT. As protein: CASRSYRGAAEAFF.

The chain combines TRBV7-9 with TRBJ1-4; 10 bases map to TRBD1. The CDR3 consists of 14 residues. Trimming removed 5 bases from V and 8 bases from J; junction bases left unmatched: 5. Germline-derived CDR1 and CDR2 are SEHNR and FQNEAQ (reference sequence). CDR3 amino acids: CASSNRDRGEKLFF. In DNA form, the CDR3 reads TGTGCCAGCAGCAACCGGGACAGGGGCGAAAAACTGTTTTTT.

As for this clonotype: The final CDR3 position lacks the conserved phenylalanine or tryptophan, pointing to a likely read error. V and J are TRBV27 and TRBJ2-5, with 8 bases identical to TRBD1. Trimming took 4 bases from V and 4 from J; bases not matched to a gene: 5. This CDR3 is 14 amino acids long. The germline CDR1 and CDR2 sequences are MNHEY and SMNVEV (reference sequence). CDR3 in amino acids: CASSSQTGVETQYL. The CDR3 DNA follows: TGTGCCAGCAGTTCCCAGACAGGGGTAGAGACCCAGTACCTC.

In this sample, this clonotype turned up a few times. The V and J genes are TRBV7-3 and TRBJ2-1, with D possibly being TRBD1 (6 bases). CDR1 SGHTA and CDR2 FQGTGA come from the germline V gene. This CDR3 is built from 14 residues. Trimming took 1 base from V and 5 from J, leaving 9 bases between them. The CDR3 region has the DNA TGTGCCAGCAGCTTAAGGGCAGGGGACAATGAGCAGTTCTTC. Its translation is CASSLRAGDNEQFF.